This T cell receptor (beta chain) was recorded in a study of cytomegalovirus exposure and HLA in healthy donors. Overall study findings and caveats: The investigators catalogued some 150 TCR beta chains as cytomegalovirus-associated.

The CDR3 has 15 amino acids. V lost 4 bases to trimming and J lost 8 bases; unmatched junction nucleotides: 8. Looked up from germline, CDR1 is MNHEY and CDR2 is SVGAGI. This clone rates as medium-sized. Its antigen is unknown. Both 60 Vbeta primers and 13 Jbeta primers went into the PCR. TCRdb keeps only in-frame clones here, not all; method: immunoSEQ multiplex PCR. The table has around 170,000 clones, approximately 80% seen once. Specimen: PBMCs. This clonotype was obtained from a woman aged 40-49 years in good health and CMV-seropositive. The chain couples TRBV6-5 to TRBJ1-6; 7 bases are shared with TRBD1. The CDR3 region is CASSSEQGLDSPLHF. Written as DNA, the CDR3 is TGTGCCAGCAGTTCCGAACAGGGGTTGGATTCACCCCTCCACTTT.